Below are 21 T cell receptor beta chains sequenced from a single sample in a study of regulatory T cells in long-lasting Graves disease. Indicated time point: persistent/refractory GD, antithyroid drugs over 5 years with positive TRAb. PBMC-derived RNA was used for the TCR library. Investigators prepared the TCR beta libraries by applying iRepertoire HTBI primers and Arm-PCR of CDR3 regions. TCRdb re-called the multiplex PCR reads with MiXCR, one entry per CDR3 protein. The sample yields about 470,000 distinct CDR3 sequences, 20% to 25% seen once. The specimen was peripheral blood mononuclear cells (PBMCs), collected when the disease was refractory, from a patient treated with antithyroid drugs. These receptors came from a female donor with Graves disease.

There are many counts of this clonotype. The J gene is TRBJ1-4, the V gene TRBV6-1, with D maybe TRBD1 (5 bases). Germline loops: CDR1 MNHNS, CDR2 SASEGT. Deletions cut 7 bases from V and 6 bases from J, with 15 bases between. CDR3 length: 14 residues. CDR3 bases: TGTGCCAGCAACCGGTGGGGGGACGATGAAAAACTGTTTTTT. Its protein product is CASNRWGDDEKLFF.

This clonotype appeared a few times. The gene calls are TRBV29-1 and TRBJ1-1; no clear D gene. From germline, CDR1 is SQVTM and CDR2 ANQGSEA. This CDR3 comprises 14 residues. V gave up 5 bases and J gave up 4 bases, with 17 bases separating them. The CDR3 spells CSVLDGAKGTEAFF. The CDR3 DNA sequence: TGCAGCGTTTTGGACGGTGCGAAGGGCACTGAAGCTTTCTTT.

The rearrangement joins TRBV5-1 to TRBJ2-7; the match to TRBD2 covers 7 bases. This CDR3 region has 16 residues. Germline-derived CDR1 and CDR2 are SGHRS and YFSETQ. With 0 bases clipped from V and 1 base from J, the junction kept 7 bases outside the gene matches. In DNA, the CDR3 is TGCGCCAGCAGCTTGGGCGGGGGAGGCATGTCCTACGAGCAGTACTTC. It yields the protein CASSLGGGGMSYEQYF.

The gene calls are TRBV20-1 and TRBJ2-7, with 10 bases aligning to TRBD1. J lost 6 bases, V lost 5 bases, and 10 bases had no gene match. CDR1 is DFQATT and CDR2 is SNEGSKA in the germline V gene (reference sequence). The CDR3 consists of 14 residues. The CDR3 region is CSAAKTGTGAEQYF. In nucleotides, the CDR3 is TGCAGTGCTGCTAAAACCGGGACAGGGGCCGAGCAGTACTTC.

The sample holds many counts of this clonotype. The J gene is TRBJ1-1, the V gene TRBV28, with D unresolved. This CDR3 comprises 14 residues. Germline lookup yields CDR1 MDHEN and CDR2 SYDVKM. Trimming removed 5 bases from V and 0 bases from J, with 10 bases in between. CDR3 nucleotides: TGTGCCAGCAGTGAGGAGCACTTGAACACTGAAGCTTTCTTT. This gives the protein CASSEEHLNTEAFF.

This clonotype was seen ten or more times. This chain joins TRBV28 and TRBJ1-2; D uncertain. Trimming took 3 bases from V and 4 from J, leaving 6 bases between them. This CDR3 is built from 12 residues. Looked up from germline, CDR1 is MDHEN and CDR2 is SYDVKM. The CDR3 loop is CASSLVPYGYTF. CDR3 nucleotide sequence: TGTGCCAGCAGTTTGGTTCCCTATGGCTACACCTTC.

This chain connects TRBV6-1 to TRBJ2-7, with 8 bases lining up with TRBD2. This CDR3 is built from 16 residues. The germline V gene encodes CDR1 MNHNS and CDR2 SASEGT. The ends lost 6 bases at V and 2 bases at J; junction bases unmatched: 12. The CDR3 here is CASSLTAAGAPYEQYF. CDR3 DNA: TGTGCCAGCAGCCTTACCGCAGCGGGGGCTCCCTACGAGCAGTACTTC.

In its sample, this clonotype was seen many times. The chain combines TRBV9 with TRBJ1-2; D is ambiguous. The V gene lost 0 bases and the J gene lost 4 bases, with 13 bases spanning the gap. This CDR3 is 15 amino acids long. Germline V CDR1 and CDR2: SGDLS, YYNGEE. CDR3 nucleotide sequence: TGTGCCAGCAGCGTAGGGGCAGAAACTACCTATGGCTACACCTTC. It yields the protein CASSVGAETTYGYTF.

A word on this clonotype: Mismatch with germline at one junction end may stem from a read error. The chain is built from TRBV5-1 and TRBJ1-1; D not certain. CDR3 size: 15 residues. Germline CDR1 reads SGHRS; CDR2 reads YFSETQ. The CDR3 is CASNLSGSLNTEAFF. Written as DNA, the CDR3 is TGCGCCAGCAACTTGTCGGGCAGCCTGAACACTGAAGCTTTCTTT.

In its sample, this clonotype was seen a few times. The chain uses TRBV19 and TRBJ2-7; 8 bases line up with TRBD1. In germline, CDR1 is LNHDA, CDR2 SQIVND (reference sequence). The CDR3 covers 15 residues. Losses at the gene ends were 5 bases for V and 2 bases for J; bases not matched to a gene: 8. This chain's CDR3 is CASSVIKDRAYEQYF. CDR3 DNA sequence: TGTGCCAGTAGTGTTATTAAGGACAGGGCCTACGAGCAGTACTTC.

This clonotype has only a few counts. The V call is TRBV5-1, the J call TRBJ2-7; 10 positions agree with TRBD2. The ends lost 0 bases at V and 2 bases at J; junction bases unmatched: 8. Germline values: CDR1 SGHRS, CDR2 YFSETQ. The CDR3 sequence is 17 residues long. The CDR3, as DNA: TGCGCCAGCAGCTTGGATGCTAGCGGGAGCTATGCCTACGAGCAGTACTTC. Translating it yields CASSLDASGSYAYEQYF.

The rearrangement joins TRBV5-5 to TRBJ2-1; D is undetermined. V lost 3 bases and J 0 bases, leaving 16 bases between the germline ends. From germline, CDR1 is SGHKS and CDR2 YYEKEE (reference sequence). This CDR3 region has 17 residues. DNA for the CDR3: TGTGCCAGCAGCTGGGTTTTCGCGGCTAGCTCCTACAATGAGCAGTTCTTC. Protein product: CASSWVFAASSYNEQFF. The complete variable domain, with remaining parts taken from reference TRBV5-5 and TRBJ2-1, reads DAGVTQSPTHLIKTRGQQVTLRCSPISGHKSVSWYQQVLGQGPQFIFQYYEKEERGRGNFPDRFSARQFPNYSSELNVNALLLGDSALYLCASSWVFAASSYNEQFFGPGTRLTVL.

This clonotype has ten or more counts. The CDR3 DNA reads TGCAGTGCTAGGGAGATCGGAGGTTCTGTCTCCTACGAGCAGTACTTC. Translating it yields CSAREIGGSVSYEQYF. The rearrangement joins TRBV20-1 to TRBJ2-7, with D tentatively TRBD2 (5 bases). V was shortened by 3 bases and J by 0 bases, with 18 bases between the two germline ends. CDR1 is DFQATT, CDR2 SNEGSKA, per germline (reference sequence). The CDR3 extends over 16 amino acids.

The rearrangement links TRBV6-1 to TRBJ1-5; tentative D call: TRBD1 (6 bases). Germline V gene lookup returns CDR1 MNHNS and CDR2 SASEGT. The V end lost 6 bases, the J end lost 3 bases, and 12 bases lay between the germline ends. CDR3 length: 14 amino acids. This CDR3 reads CASRHRDFNQPQHF. CDR3 nucleotides: TGTGCCAGCAGGCACAGGGACTTCAATCAGCCCCAGCATTTT.

This clonotype was seen once. This sequence joins TRBV19 and TRBJ2-7, with D perhaps matching TRBD1 or TRBD2 (5 bases each). The CDR3 runs to 12 residues. The V gene's germline CDR1 is LNHDA and CDR2 SQIVND (reference sequence). The ends were cut back, 1 base at V and 8 bases at J, with 9 bases in the middle. The CDR3, as DNA: TGTGCCAGTAGTATAGCCGGGACCCAGCAGTACTTC. Residues: CASSIAGTQQYF.

The chain couples TRBV18 to TRBJ2-5, with 10 bases aligning to TRBD1. V gave up 2 bases and J gave up 5 bases; unmatched junction bases: 2. Germline V gene sequence: CDR1 KGHSH, CDR2 LQKENI. The CDR3 spans 14 residues. CDR3: CASSPGTGDETQYF. As DNA, the CDR3 is TGTGCCAGCTCACCAGGGACAGGGGACGAGACCCAGTACTTC.

J is TRBJ1-1 and V is TRBV5-1; TRBD1 is a possible D gene (6 bases). This CDR3 is 15 amino acids long. Trimming stripped 2 bases from V and 1 base from J, with 12 bases between. In germline, CDR1 is SGHRS, CDR2 YFSETQ. The CDR3 loop reads CASSFLGGPNTEAFF. The CDR3 DNA follows: TGCGCCAGCAGCTTCCTGGGGGGCCCGAACACTGAAGCTTTCTTT.

In its sample, this clonotype was seen a few times. The gene calls are TRBV3-1 and TRBJ2-7, with 11 bases identical to TRBD2. The trim removed 2 bases at V and 6 bases at J, leaving 3 bases unmatched. Germline V gene data show CDR1 as LGHDT and CDR2 as YNNKEL (reference sequence). There are 14 residues in the CDR3. The CDR3 spells CASSQPGLAGEQYF. CDR3 nucleotides: TGTGCCAGCAGCCAACCAGGACTAGCGGGCGAGCAGTACTTC.

At least ten counts were recorded for this clonotype. The V call is TRBV5-1, the J call TRBJ2-7; TRBD1 agrees at 9 bases. Looked up from germline, CDR1 is SGHRS and CDR2 is YFSETQ. The CDR3 covers 16 residues. The V segment lost 0 bases and the J segment 2 bases; nucleotides outside the gene matches: 6. The CDR3 sequence is CASSLVGTGITYEQYF. The CDR3 DNA reads as TGCGCCAGCAGCTTGGTCGGGACAGGGATTACCTACGAGCAGTACTTC.

This clonotype was recorded at least ten times. CDR3 DNA: TGTGCCAGCAGTCTTGATACAGGGATCGGTCAGCCCCAGCATTTT. This translates into CASSLDTGIGQPQHF. The J gene is TRBJ1-5, the V gene TRBV28; TRBD1 might be the D (6 bases). The CDR3 has 15 residues. V lost 5 bases, J lost 6 bases, and 17 bases lay in between. Per the germline V gene, CDR1 is MDHEN and CDR2 is SYDVKM.

This clonotype was seen a handful of times. The V and J genes are TRBV5-6 and TRBJ1-5; possibly TRBD1 for D (5 bases). Germline V gives CDR1 SGHDT, CDR2 YYEEEE. Trimming took 3 bases from V and 5 from J, leaving 15 bases between them. This CDR3 region has 15 residues. CDR3 loop: CASSWGSQADQPQHF. CDR3 sequence (DNA): TGTGCCAGCAGCTGGGGCAGCCAAGCGGATCAGCCCCAGCATTTT.